Listed here are 10 T cell receptor beta chains from one sample, sequenced in a study of T-cell reconstitution after alpha-beta-depleted transplantation in children (dated by TCRdb to between 2015 and 2016). The library was obtained by PCR. Sequencing relied on an Illumina HiSeq 2500. TCR library preparation used molecular barcoding, with unique molecular identifiers applied to normalize quantification of the TCRbeta repertoire. In-frame beta chains were kept once TCRdb had trimmed the public reads at Q25 with fastp and called clones with MiXCR. Identical CDR3 proteins give one entry, which carries the most common genes and DNA. The sample table shows about 510,000 distinct CDR3 sequences, and about an eighth are seen once. The top ten clones comprise approximately 14% of the sample. What this sample's treatment or condition label stands for: allogeneic hematopoietic cell transplantation with graft depleted of TCRalphabeta T cells and CD19 B cells.

The specimen was PBMCs, mostly from graft donor cells, collected 180 days after TCRalphabeta/CD19-depleted stem cell transplant. Receptors originate from a female patient aged 2-9 years who had a stem cell transplant for aplastic anemia, so the T cells may come from the graft donor.

V usage is TRBV18 and J usage is TRBJ2-1; a weak D match, TRBD2 (5 bases). Germline-derived CDR1 and CDR2 are KGHSH and LQKENI. This CDR3 is 17 amino acids long. V shed 0 bases and J shed 6 bases, with 18 bases lying between them. In DNA form, the CDR3 reads TGTGCCAGCTCACCACCGGTGGGTAGCGAAGGCATCAATGAGCAGTTCTTC. It encodes CASSPPVGSEGINEQFF.

This clonotype was seen more than once but under ten times. The chain recombines TRBV7-9 with TRBJ2-1; D might be TRBD2 (5 bases). Trimming took 1 base from V and 8 from J, leaving 18 bases between them. Germline V gene sequence: CDR1 SEHNR, CDR2 FQNEAQ (reference sequence). There are 16 residues in the CDR3. DNA for the CDR3: TGTGCCAGCAGCTTAGAGTCCCGAGCGCCCGGGGATGAGCAGTTCTTC. It yields the protein CASSLESRAPGDEQFF.

In its sample, this clonotype was seen a few times. The gene calls are TRBV2 and TRBJ2-3; D gene unclear. CDR3 size: 14 residues. Trimming stripped 0 bases from V and 6 bases from J, with 10 bases between. Germline CDR1 reads SNHLY; CDR2 reads FYNNEI. The DNA for the CDR3 is TGTGCCAGCAGTGAAGCGTCAGCGACCGATACGCAGTATTTT. This encodes CASSEASATDTQYF.

This clonotype was seen more than once but under ten times. The gene calls are TRBV6-1 and TRBJ2-5, with D perhaps matching TRBD1 or TRBD2 (5 bases each). The V and J ends lost 6 bases and 1 base respectively, with 18 bases between them. The CDR3 loop spans 16 amino acids. Germline assignment: CDR1 MNHNS and CDR2 SASEGT. The CDR3 bases are TGTGCCAGCAGCCTGGGGACCGCTAAACCCCAAGAGACCCAGTACTTC. Translated: CASSLGTAKPQETQYF.

The chain has TRBV20-1 and TRBJ1-2; D call uncertain. This CDR3 contains 16 residues. The V and J ends lost 0 bases and 1 base respectively, with 15 bases between them. CDR1 and CDR2 (germline): DFQATT, SNEGSKA (reference sequence). Here the CDR3 DNA reads TGCAGTGCTAGAGATTTACGCCCACCGGGTAACTATGGCTACACCTTC. Protein sequence: CSARDLRPPGNYGYTF.

The J gene is TRBJ1-2, the V gene TRBV5-6; maybe TRBD1 (6 bases). The CDR3 runs 15 residues. V was trimmed by 6 bases and J by 8 bases, leaving 23 bases between them. The germline V gene has CDR1 SGHDT and CDR2 YYEEEE. For the CDR3, the DNA is TGTGCCAGCACCAGCACAGGGTGGGCTTTCGTCGGCTACACCTTC. This sequence encodes CASTSTGWAFVGYTF.

The sample holds a few counts of this clonotype. The CDR3 coding sequence is TGTGCCAGCAGAGGGACAGACCCTGGAAACACCATATATTTT. Translated, it gives CASRGTDPGNTIYF. The V and J genes are TRBV12-3 or TRBV12-4 and TRBJ1-3; 7 bases are shared with TRBD1. The trim removed 6 bases at V and 2 bases at J, leaving 4 bases unmatched. The CDR3 extends over 14 amino acids.

This clonotype was counted many times. The J gene is TRBJ2-7, the V gene TRBV6-2 or TRBV6-3; D tentatively reads TRBD1 or TRBD2 (5 bases each). The germline CDR1 and CDR2 sequences are MNHEY and SVGEGT. V lost 2 bases and J 6 bases, leaving 17 bases between the germline ends. The length of the CDR3 is 15 residues. CDR3: CASSYGRMGVGEQYV. CDR3 sequence (DNA): TGTGCCAGCAGTTACGGGCGGATGGGGGTTGGCGAGCAGTACGTC.

The V gene is TRBV5-1, the J gene TRBJ2-1; 13 bases agree with TRBD2. The V gene end was trimmed by 3 bases and the J gene end by 7 bases; junction bases not matched to a gene: 4. From germline, CDR1 is SGHRS and CDR2 YFSETQ. The length of the CDR3 is 15 residues. The CDR3 nucleotides read TGCGCCAGCAGCTACGGGACTAGCGGGATAAATGAGCAGTTCTTC. Protein product: CASSYGTSGINEQFF. Complete variable domain (other parts from reference TRBV5-1 and TRBJ2-1): KAGVTQTPRYLIKTRGQQVTLSCSPISGHRSVSWYQQTPGQGLQFLFEYFSETQRNKGNFPGRFSGRQFSNSRSEMNVSTLELGDSALYLCASSYGTSGINEQFFGPGTRLTVL.

This clonotype came up many times. The chain employs TRBV7-2 and TRBJ2-3; D is uncertain. V lost 4 bases to trimming and J lost 1 base, with 6 bases between them. The CDR3 runs 13 residues. In germline, CDR1 is SGHTA, CDR2 FQGNSA. In nucleotides, the CDR3 is TGTGCCAGCAGCTCGGACCGCACAGATACGCAGTATTTT. Its translation is CASSSDRTDTQYF.